Presented here are 23 T cell receptor beta chains from one specimen sequenced in a study of CD8+ T cells in alopecia areata. Following extraction, RNA underwent reverse transcription to cDNA, which served as the sequencing template. The protocol was immunoSEQ multiplex PCR, while the TCRdb copy is restricted to in-frame clones and leaves out a portion. Among 130,000 to 150,000 clones listed, around four fifths were seen once. Sample treatment: oral pan-JAK inhibitor, 5-10 mg twice daily. The specimen was CD8+ T cells sorted from blood, collected at week 4, from a patient treated with tofacitinib. These receptors all come from a human donor with alopecia areata.

The genes are TRBV4-3 and TRBJ2-3; D gene unclear. This CDR3 comprises 14 residues. CDR1 LGHNA and CDR2 YSLEER come from the germline V gene. Trimming cost V 0 bases and J 5 bases, with 9 bases left between them. The CDR3 reads CASSQEGLGDTQYF. For the CDR3, the DNA is TGCGCCAGCAGCCAAGAAGGCCTGGGAGATACGCAGTATTTT.

The chain couples TRBV27 to TRBJ1-2; the match to TRBD1 covers 10 bases. J gave up 8 bases and V 3 bases, and 6 bases lay outside the gene matches. The CDR3 length is 14 residues. The germline V gene encodes CDR1 MNHEY and CDR2 SMNVEV (reference sequence). As DNA, the CDR3 is TGTGCCAGCAGTTTCATAGGACAGGGGGGCGGCTACACCTTC. Its translation: CASSFIGQGGGYTF.

V gene TRBV5-1 combines with J gene TRBJ1-1; the D is unclear. This CDR3 has 11 amino acids. The V end was cut by 5 bases, the J end by 0 bases, with 2 bases between. In germline, CDR1 is SGHRS, CDR2 YFSETQ. The DNA of the CDR3 is TGCGCCAGCAGGGTGAACACTGAAGCTTTCTTT. Amino acid sequence: CASRVNTEAFF.

Details on this clone: The sample carries other DNA sequences with the same CDR3. The J gene is TRBJ2-7, the V gene TRBV27, with D unclear. The CDR3 sequence is 11 residues long. The V end was cut by 6 bases, the J end by 0 bases, with 3 bases between. The V gene's germline CDR1 is MNHEY and CDR2 SMNVEV (reference sequence). DNA of the CDR3: TGTGCCAGCAGCTCCTCCTACGAGCAGTACTTC. It is translated as CASSSSYEQYF.

This chain joins TRBV7-8 and TRBJ2-1; 10 positions match TRBD2. This CDR3 has 13 residues. Germline values: CDR1 SGHVS, CDR2 FQNEAQ. V was pared by 10 bases and J by 5 bases, with 5 bases of the junction left unmatched. CDR3 in DNA: TGTGCCACCGGGACTAGCGAGGACAATGAGCAGTTCTTC. Amino acids: CATGTSEDNEQFF.

DNA of the CDR3: TGTGCCAGCAGTGTGGGTAGCGGGGGGACTACGCAGTATTTT. Translated, it gives CASSVGSGGTTQYF. The chain is built from TRBV6-1 and TRBJ2-3, with 10 bases lining up with TRBD2. Germline values: CDR1 MNHNS, CDR2 SASEGT. Germline trimming cut 4 bases from V and 8 bases from J; bases unmatched to any gene: 6. This CDR3 comprises 14 residues.

V and J are TRBV7-8 and TRBJ2-3; TRBD2 aligns across 9 bases. The CDR3 runs 15 residues. J lost 2 bases, V lost 5 bases, and 5 bases had no gene match. The germline V gene has CDR1 SGHVS and CDR2 FQNEAQ. The CDR3 region is CASSRTSGHTDTQYF. The CDR3 region has the DNA TGTGCCAGCAGCCGAACTAGCGGGCACACAGATACGCAGTATTTT.

This chain joins TRBV7-2 and TRBJ2-7, with TRBD2 matching 9 bases. Germline V lookup: CDR1 SGHTA, CDR2 FQGNSA. The CDR3 length is 15 residues. After removal of 2 bases from V and 5 bases from J, the junction contained 7 bases not matched to a gene. The CDR3 reads CASSLLALAGNEQYF. DNA of the CDR3: TGTGCCAGCAGCTTATTGGCACTAGCGGGTAACGAGCAGTACTTC.

The table lists this clone with a count of one. The chain recombines TRBV6-5 with TRBJ2-5, with unresolved D. The CDR3 consists of 15 residues. Per germline, CDR1 MNHEY and CDR2 SVGAGI. The ends were cut back, 6 bases at V and 5 bases at J, with 19 bases in the middle. CDR3 amino acids: CASRESPITWETQYF. In nucleotides, the CDR3 is TGTGCCAGCAGGGAGTCACCTATAACATGGGAGACCCAGTACTTC.

This clone appeared a single time. The V gene is TRBV29-1, the J gene TRBJ2-3, with 11 bases identical to TRBD2. V shed 5 bases and J 0 bases; nucleotides not matched to a gene: 4. From germline, CDR1 is SQVTM and CDR2 ANQGSEA. The CDR3 is 15 residues long. CDR3 sequence: CSVRGLAVSTDTQYF. CDR3 bases: TGCAGCGTTCGGGGACTAGCGGTGAGCACAGATACGCAGTATTTT.

This clone was seen just once. The chain is built from TRBV4-1 and TRBJ1-1, with D hard to call. This CDR3 spans 14 amino acids. Per germline, CDR1 MGHRA and CDR2 YSYEKL. V was pared by 4 bases and J by 12 bases, with 21 bases between. CDR3 protein: CASSPSGWNSRTFF. In DNA, the CDR3 is TGCGCCAGCAGCCCTAGCGGTTGGAACTCACGGACTTTCTTT.

CDR3 protein: CASSPGLAGGASSTDTQYF. The CDR3 DNA sequence: TGTGCCAGCAGCCCCGGACTAGCGGGGGGAGCCTCTAGCACAGATACGCAGTATTTT. This chain links TRBV5-5 with TRBJ2-3, with 14 bases that match TRBD2. The V and J ends lost 4 bases and 0 bases, in that order; junction bases with no gene match: 10. From germline, CDR1 is SGHKS and CDR2 YYEKEE (reference sequence). This CDR3 has 19 amino acids.

The rearrangement links TRBV29-1 to TRBJ2-5; 7 nucleotides match TRBD1. V was clipped by 5 bases and J by 4 bases; unmatched bases: 7. Germline V gives CDR1 SQVTM, CDR2 ANQGSEA. The CDR3 length is 13 residues. The CDR3 DNA reads as TGCAGCGTTTCCGGGACAGTAGGAGAGACCCAGTACTTC. Its translation is CSVSGTVGETQYF.

This rearrangement joins TRBV4-1 to TRBJ1-2; a possible D gene is TRBD1 (5 bases). The CDR3 spans 15 residues. CDR1 and CDR2 (germline): MGHRA, YSYEKL. V lost 3 bases to trimming and J lost 4 bases, with 15 bases between them. CDR3 sequence reads: CASSHSGRLAYGYTF. The CDR3 bases are TGCGCCAGCAGCCACTCGGGACGGTTGGCCTATGGCTACACCTTC.

The chain uses TRBV6-5 and TRBJ2-2; TRBD1 is a possible D gene (6 bases). The CDR3 runs 13 residues. The germline V gene encodes CDR1 MNHEY and CDR2 SVGAGI. Trimming pared 8 bases from V and 4 bases from J, leaving 11 bases between. The CDR3: CASVGAGTGELFF. The CDR3, as DNA: TGTGCCAGCGTGGGGGCAGGCACCGGGGAGCTGTTTTTT.

The chain couples TRBV19 to TRBJ1-4; D possibly corresponds to TRBD1 (6 bases). This CDR3 spans 14 amino acids. CDR1 LNHDA and CDR2 SQIVND come from the germline V gene (reference sequence). V lost 4 bases and J 8 bases, leaving 14 bases between the germline ends. DNA for the CDR3: TGTGCCAGTAGTAAACCGGGACATTGGGAAAAACTGTTTTTT. Its translation is CASSKPGHWEKLFF. Based on the CDR3 plus reference TRBV19 and TRBJ1-4, the full variable domain is DGGITQSPKYLFRKEGQNVTLSCEQNLNHDAMYWYRQDPGQGLRLIYYSQIVNDFQKGDIAEGYSVSREKKESFPLTVTSAQKNPTAFYLCASSKPGHWEKLFFGSGTQLSVL.

This chain uses TRBV5-1 with TRBJ2-7; 10 bases align to TRBD1. Germline V gene sequence: CDR1 SGHRS, CDR2 YFSETQ. This CDR3 comprises 17 residues. The ends lost 2 bases at V and 1 base at J; junction bases unmatched: 9. The CDR3 loop is CASSLVPGQGYSYEQYF. The DNA for the CDR3 is TGCGCCAGCAGCTTAGTTCCGGGACAGGGGTATTCCTACGAGCAGTACTTC.

The genes are TRBV4-3 and TRBJ2-2, with D tentatively TRBD1 (6 bases). Germline V gene sequence: CDR1 LGHNA, CDR2 YSLEER. Trimming stripped 0 bases from V and 7 bases from J, with 15 bases between. The CDR3 consists of 16 residues. CDR3 sequence reads: CASSQDRRGEVGELFF. Here the CDR3 DNA reads TGCGCCAGCAGCCAAGATCGCAGGGGTGAGGTCGGGGAGCTGTTTTTT.

V is TRBV7-6 and J is TRBJ2-7, with a weak D call TRBD1 (6 bases). The CDR3 loop spans 15 amino acids. In germline, CDR1 is SGHVS, CDR2 FNYEAQ. Trimming cost V 4 bases and J 2 bases, with 15 bases left between them. This CDR3 reads CASSSGQRPPYEQYF. In DNA, the CDR3 is TGTGCCAGCAGCTCCGGACAGCGTCCCCCCTACGAGCAGTACTTC.

This clone is a singleton in its sample. This chain connects TRBV7-9 to TRBJ1-1, with a weak D call TRBD1 (5 bases). The V and J ends lost 5 bases and 2 bases respectively, with 6 bases between them. From germline, CDR1 is SEHNR and CDR2 FQNEAQ (reference sequence). The CDR3 runs to 12 residues. CDR3: CASSGGNTEAFF. The CDR3, as DNA: TGTGCCAGCAGCGGGGGAAACACTGAAGCTTTCTTT.

The CDR3 DNA reads as TGCGCCAGCAGCCCTTTACCACCTAACTATGGCTACACCTTC. Its translation is CASSPLPPNYGYTF. The chain carries TRBV4-1 and TRBJ1-2; the D is unclear. From germline, CDR1 is MGHRA and CDR2 YSYEKL. The CDR3 is 14 amino acids. Trimming removed 4 bases from V and 0 bases from J, with 9 bases in between.

This sequence joins TRBV29-1 and TRBJ2-3; the match to TRBD1 covers 10 bases. The CDR3 sequence is 16 residues long. In germline, CDR1 is SQVTM, CDR2 ANQGSEA. The J segment lost 1 base and the V segment lost 3 bases, leaving 7 bases of the junction unmatched. The DNA for the CDR3 is TGCAGCGTTGACCCCCTAGGGACAGGGGGCACAGATACGCAGTATTTT. It encodes CSVDPLGTGGTDTQYF.

The chain recombines TRBV5-5 with TRBJ2-7, with TRBD1 identical over 7 bases. Germline V gene lookup returns CDR1 SGHKS and CDR2 YYEKEE (reference sequence). V shed 4 bases, J shed 0 bases, and the junction held 7 bases outside the gene matches. The CDR3 covers 15 residues. The CDR3 DNA follows: TGTGCCAGCAGCGGGGACAGCTATGGCTCCTACGAGCAGTACTTC. As protein: CASSGDSYGSYEQYF.